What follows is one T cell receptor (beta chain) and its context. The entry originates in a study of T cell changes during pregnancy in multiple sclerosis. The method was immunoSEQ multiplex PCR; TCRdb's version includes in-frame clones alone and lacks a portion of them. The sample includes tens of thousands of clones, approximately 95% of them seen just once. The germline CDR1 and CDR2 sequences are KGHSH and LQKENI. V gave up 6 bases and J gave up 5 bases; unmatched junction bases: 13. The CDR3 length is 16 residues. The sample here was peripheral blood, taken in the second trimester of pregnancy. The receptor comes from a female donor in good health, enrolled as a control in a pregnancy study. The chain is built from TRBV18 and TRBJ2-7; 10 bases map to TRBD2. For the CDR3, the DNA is TGTGCCAGCTCCCGAACGAATAAAGCGGGAGGGCACGAGCAGTACTTC. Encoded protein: CASSRTNKAGGHEQYF. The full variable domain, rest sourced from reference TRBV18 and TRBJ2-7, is NAGVMQNPRHLVRRRGQEARLRCSPMKGHSHVYWYRQLPEEGLKFMVYLQKENIIDESGMPKERFSAEFPKEGPSILRIQQVVRGDSAAYFCASSRTNKAGGHEQYFGPGTRLTVT.